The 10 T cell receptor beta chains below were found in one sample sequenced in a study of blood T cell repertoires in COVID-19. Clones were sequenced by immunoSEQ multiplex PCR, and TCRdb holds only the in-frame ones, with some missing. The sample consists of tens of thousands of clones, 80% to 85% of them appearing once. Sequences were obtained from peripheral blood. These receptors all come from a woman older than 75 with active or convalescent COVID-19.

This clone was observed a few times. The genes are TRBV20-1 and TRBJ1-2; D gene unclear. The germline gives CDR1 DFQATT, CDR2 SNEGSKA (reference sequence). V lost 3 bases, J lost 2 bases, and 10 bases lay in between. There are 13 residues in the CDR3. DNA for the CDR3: TGCAGTGCTAGTGGCGGATTAAACTATGGCTACACCTTC. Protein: CSASGGLNYGYTF.

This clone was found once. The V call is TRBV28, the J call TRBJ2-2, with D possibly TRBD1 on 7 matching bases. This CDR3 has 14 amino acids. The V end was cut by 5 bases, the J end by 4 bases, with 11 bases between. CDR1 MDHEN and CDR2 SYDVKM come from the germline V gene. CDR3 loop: CASSGQGGTGELFF. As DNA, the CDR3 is TGTGCCAGCAGTGGGCAGGGGGGCACCGGGGAGCTGTTTTTT. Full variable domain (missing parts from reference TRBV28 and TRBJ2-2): DVKVTQSSRYLVKRTGEKVFLECVQDMDHENMFWYRQDPGLGLRLIYFSYDVKMKEKGDIPEGYSVSREKKERFSLILESASTNQTSMYLCASSGQGGTGELFFGEGSRLTVL.

The CDR3 here is CASSPGGRGVYNEQFF. CDR3 DNA: TGTGCCAGCAGCCCCGGCGGCAGGGGCGTCTACAATGAGCAGTTCTTC. The chain couples TRBV7-2 to TRBJ2-1; perhaps TRBD1 as D (6 bases). The CDR3 has 16 amino acids. Germline lookup yields CDR1 SGHTA and CDR2 FQGNSA. Trimming took 5 bases from V and 3 from J, leaving 17 bases between them.

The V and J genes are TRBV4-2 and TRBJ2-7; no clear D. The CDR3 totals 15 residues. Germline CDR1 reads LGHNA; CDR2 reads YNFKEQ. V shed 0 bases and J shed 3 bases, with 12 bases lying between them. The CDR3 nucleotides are TGTGCCAGCAGCCAAGATAATCGAGGAGACTACGAGCAGTACTTC. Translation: CASSQDNRGDYEQYF.

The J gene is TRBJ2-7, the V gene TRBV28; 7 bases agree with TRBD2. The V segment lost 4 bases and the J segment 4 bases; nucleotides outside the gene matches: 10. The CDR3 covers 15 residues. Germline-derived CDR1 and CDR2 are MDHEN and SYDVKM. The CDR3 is CASSSNSAGLYEQYF. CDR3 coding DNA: TGTGCCAGCAGTTCTAACTCAGCGGGATTGTACGAGCAGTACTTC.

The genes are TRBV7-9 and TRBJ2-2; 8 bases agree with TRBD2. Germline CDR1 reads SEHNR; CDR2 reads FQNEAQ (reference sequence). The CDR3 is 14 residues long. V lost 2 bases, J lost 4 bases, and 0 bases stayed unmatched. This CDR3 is CASSLSGSTGELFF. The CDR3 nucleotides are TGTGCCAGCAGCTTAAGCGGGAGCACCGGGGAGCTGTTTTTT.

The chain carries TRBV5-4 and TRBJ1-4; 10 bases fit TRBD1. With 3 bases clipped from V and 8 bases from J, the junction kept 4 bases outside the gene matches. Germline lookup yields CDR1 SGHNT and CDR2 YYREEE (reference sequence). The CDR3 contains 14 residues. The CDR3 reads CASSSTGGDEKLFF. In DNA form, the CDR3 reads TGTGCCAGCAGCTCGACAGGGGGCGACGAAAAACTGTTTTTT.

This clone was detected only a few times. This CDR3 reads CASSSPQGENTEAFF. In DNA, the CDR3 is TGTGCCAGCAGTTCACCCCAGGGGGAGAACACTGAAGCTTTCTTT. The J gene is TRBJ1-1, the V gene TRBV2; 7 nucleotides match TRBD1. The CDR3 has 15 residues. Trimming removed 5 bases from V and 1 base from J; junction bases left unmatched: 7. Germline values: CDR1 SNHLY, CDR2 FYNNEI. The full variable domain, with the rest looked up from reference TRBV2 and TRBJ1-1, is EPEVTQTPSHQVTQMGQEVILRCVPISNHLYFYWYRQILGQKVEFLVSFYNNEISEKSEIFDDQFSVERPDGSNFTLKIRSTKLEDSAMYFCASSSPQGENTEAFFGQGTRLTVV.

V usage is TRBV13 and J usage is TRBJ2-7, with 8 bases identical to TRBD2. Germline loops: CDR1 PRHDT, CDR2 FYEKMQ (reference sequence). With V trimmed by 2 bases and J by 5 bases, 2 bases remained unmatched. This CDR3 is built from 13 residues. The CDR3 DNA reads TGTGCCAGCAGCTTAACAGCGGGGGACGAGCAGTACTTC. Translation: CASSLTAGDEQYF.

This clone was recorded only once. CDR3 sequence reads: CASSLDGWANTEAFF. In nucleotides, the CDR3 is TGCGCCAGCAGCTTGGATGGGTGGGCCAATACTGAAGCTTTCTTT. This chain joins TRBV5-1 and TRBJ1-1, with D uncertain. Germline V gives CDR1 SGHRS, CDR2 YFSETQ. V was trimmed by 0 bases and J by 5 bases, leaving 14 bases between them. The CDR3 extends over 15 amino acids.